The rows below give T cell receptor beta chains drawn from one sample of a study of PD-1 blockade in classical Hodgkin lymphoma. Generated by immunoSEQ multiplex PCR, the TCRdb table keeps only in-frame clones and is missing some. The data contain some 96,000 clones, 92% of them singletons. Sequenced material: peripheral blood mononuclear cells (PBMCs), taken at baseline. The receptors were gathered from a human donor with classical Hodgkin lymphoma. Each CDR3 is given with its conserved first and last residue. Fields, in order: V gene, D gene, J gene, clone size, CDR3 DNA, CDR3 protein. A D gene is named only where the DNA matches it firmly. Clone size is stated in some rows and not others, as once, few, many or a class when expanded.

v_gene: TRBV29-1
d_gene: TRBD2
j_gene: TRBJ2-7
abundance: -
CDR3nt: TGCAGCGGGGGGAGGGCAGGCGCCTCCGAGCAGTACTTC
CDR3aa: CSGGRAGASEQYF

v_gene: TRBV5-8
d_gene: -
j_gene: TRBJ1-3
abundance: once
CDR3nt: TGTGCCAGCAGCTTGGCCGGTTGGGGGGACTCTGGAAACACCATATATTTT
CDR3aa: CASSLAGWGDSGNTIYF

v_gene: TRBV4-2
d_gene: TRBD1
j_gene: TRBJ2-2
abundance: -
CDR3nt: TGTGCCAGCAGCCCCGGGACAGGGGGCGGCTTATCCGGGGAGCTGTTTTTT
CDR3aa: CASSPGTGGGLSGELFF

v_gene: TRBV13
d_gene: -
j_gene: TRBJ2-7
abundance: -
CDR3nt: TGTGCCAGCAGCTTAGGCGGGGGATACGAGCAGTACTTC
CDR3aa: CASSLGGGYEQYF

v_gene: TRBV5-4
d_gene: -
j_gene: TRBJ2-7
abundance: -
CDR3nt: TGTGCCAGCAGCTCTGGGTCGACCTACGAGCAGTACTTC
CDR3aa: CASSSGSTYEQYF

v_gene: TRBV30
d_gene: TRBD1
j_gene: TRBJ1-2
abundance: -
CDR3nt: TGTGCCTGGAGGCAGGGGGCGGCGAGTGGCTACACCTTC
CDR3aa: CAWRQGAASGYTF

v_gene: TRBV5-1
d_gene: -
j_gene: TRBJ2-3
abundance: -
CDR3nt: TGCGCCAGCAGCTTGGCAGGGGCAGATACGCAGTATTTT
CDR3aa: CASSLAGADTQYF

v_gene: TRBV6-5
d_gene: TRBD2
j_gene: TRBJ2-1
abundance: -
CDR3nt: TGTGCCAGCAGTTACCTTAGCGGGAGTGAGCAGTTCTTC
CDR3aa: CASSYLSGSEQFF

v_gene: TRBV30
d_gene: -
j_gene: TRBJ1-5
abundance: -
CDR3nt: TGTGCCTGGAGTCATAGAAACAATCAGCCCCAGCATTTT
CDR3aa: CAWSHRNNQPQHF

v_gene: TRBV4-1
d_gene: TRBD2
j_gene: TRBJ2-1
abundance: -
CDR3nt: TGCGCCAGCAGCCAACCCACTAGCGGCGGTGAGCAGTTCTTC
CDR3aa: CASSQPTSGGEQFF